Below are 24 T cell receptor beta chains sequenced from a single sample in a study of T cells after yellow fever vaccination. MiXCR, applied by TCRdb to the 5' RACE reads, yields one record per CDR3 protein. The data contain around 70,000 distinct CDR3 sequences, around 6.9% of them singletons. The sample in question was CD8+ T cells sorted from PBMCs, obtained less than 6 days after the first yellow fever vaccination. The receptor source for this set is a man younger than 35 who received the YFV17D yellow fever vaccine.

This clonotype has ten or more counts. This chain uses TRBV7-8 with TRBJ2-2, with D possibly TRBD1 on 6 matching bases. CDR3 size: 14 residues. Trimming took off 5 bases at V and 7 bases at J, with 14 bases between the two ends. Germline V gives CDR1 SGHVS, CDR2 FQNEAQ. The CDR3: CASSGTGTHGELFF. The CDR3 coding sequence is TGTGCCAGCAGCGGAACTGGGACACACGGGGAGCTGTTTTTT.

The chain's CDR3 is CASRSRGVEQYF. The CDR3 nucleotides read TGTGCCAGCAGATCACGAGGGGTCGAGCAGTACTTC. The gene calls are TRBV7-9 and TRBJ2-7; D may correspond to TRBD1 or TRBD2 (5 bases each). V lost 6 bases and J 6 bases, leaving 12 bases between the germline ends. Germline V gene lookup returns CDR1 SEHNR and CDR2 FQNEAQ (reference sequence). This CDR3 spans 12 amino acids.

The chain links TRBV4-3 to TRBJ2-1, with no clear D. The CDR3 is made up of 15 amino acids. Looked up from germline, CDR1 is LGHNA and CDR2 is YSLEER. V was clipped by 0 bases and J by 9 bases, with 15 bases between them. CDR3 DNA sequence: TGCGCCAGCAGCCAAGATATGGTCAAATGGGGTGAGCAGTTCTTC. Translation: CASSQDMVKWGEQFF.

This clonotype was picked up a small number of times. The CDR3: CASWRTGMEGEQYF. The CDR3 bases are TGTGCCAGCTGGAGGACAGGGATGGAGGGCGAGCAGTACTTC. This sequence joins TRBV7-9 and TRBJ2-7, with 8 bases identical to TRBD1. CDR1 is SEHNR, CDR2 FQNEAQ, per germline (reference sequence). The ends lost 8 bases at V and 6 bases at J; junction bases unmatched: 12. There are 14 residues in the CDR3.

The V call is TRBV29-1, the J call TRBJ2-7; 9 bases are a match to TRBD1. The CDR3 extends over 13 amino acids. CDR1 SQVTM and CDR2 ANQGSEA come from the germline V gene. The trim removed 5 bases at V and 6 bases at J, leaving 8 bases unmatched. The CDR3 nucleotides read TGCAGCGTTACTACCGGGACAGGGATCGAGCAGTACTTC. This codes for CSVTTGTGIEQYF.

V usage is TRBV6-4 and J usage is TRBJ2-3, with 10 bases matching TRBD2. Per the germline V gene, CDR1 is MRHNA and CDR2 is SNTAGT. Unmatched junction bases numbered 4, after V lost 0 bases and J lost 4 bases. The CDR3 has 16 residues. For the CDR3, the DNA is TGTGCCAGCAGTGACTCGGCTAGCGGGGGAGCAGATACGCAGTATTTT. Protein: CASSDSASGGADTQYF.

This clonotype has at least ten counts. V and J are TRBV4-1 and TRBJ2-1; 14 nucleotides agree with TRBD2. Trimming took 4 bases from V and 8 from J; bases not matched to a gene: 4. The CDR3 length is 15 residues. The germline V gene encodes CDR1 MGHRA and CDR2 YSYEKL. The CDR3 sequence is CASSRGTSGGDEQFF. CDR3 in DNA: TGCGCCAGCAGCCGCGGGACTAGCGGGGGCGATGAGCAGTTCTTC.

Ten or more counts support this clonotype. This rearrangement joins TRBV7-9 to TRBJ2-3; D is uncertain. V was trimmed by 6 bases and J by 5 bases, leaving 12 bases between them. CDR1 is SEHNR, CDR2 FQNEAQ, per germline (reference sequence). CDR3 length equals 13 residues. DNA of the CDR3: TGTGCCAGCAGAGGGCCCTTGGGAGATACGCAGTATTTT. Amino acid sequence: CASRGPLGDTQYF.

The CDR3, as DNA: TGTGCCAGCAGCTTGGCCGACGCCGGGGAGCTGTTTTTT. This translates into CASSLADAGELFF. The V call is TRBV5-4, the J call TRBJ2-2; D is unclear. V was clipped by 0 bases and J by 6 bases, with 6 bases between them. The CDR3 length is 13 residues. Germline CDR1 SGHNT, CDR2 YYREEE (reference sequence).

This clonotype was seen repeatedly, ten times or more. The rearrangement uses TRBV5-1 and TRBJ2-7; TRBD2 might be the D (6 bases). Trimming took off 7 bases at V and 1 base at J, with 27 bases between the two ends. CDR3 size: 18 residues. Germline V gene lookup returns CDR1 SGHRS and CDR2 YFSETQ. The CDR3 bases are TGCGCCAGCCCCGGGACGGAGGGGATTGCGGAGTTATCCTACGAGCAGTACGTC. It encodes CASPGTEGIAELSYEQYV.

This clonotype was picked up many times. CDR3 sequence (DNA): TGCAGTGCTGGATGGACTAGCGGGGGCCCTTACACAGATACGCAGTATTTT. Translated: CSAGWTSGGPYTDTQYF. V is TRBV20-1 and J is TRBJ2-3; TRBD2 matches 13 bases. Trimming removed 5 bases from V and 2 bases from J; junction bases left unmatched: 10. The CDR3 loop spans 17 amino acids. Per germline, CDR1 DFQATT and CDR2 SNEGSKA (reference sequence).

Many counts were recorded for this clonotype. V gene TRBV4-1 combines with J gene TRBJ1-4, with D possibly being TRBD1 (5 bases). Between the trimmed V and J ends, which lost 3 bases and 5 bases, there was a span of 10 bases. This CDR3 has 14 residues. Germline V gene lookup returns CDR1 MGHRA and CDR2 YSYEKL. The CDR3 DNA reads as TGCGCCAGCAGCCAGGGAACAGGCAATGAAAAACTGTTTTTT. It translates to CASSQGTGNEKLFF.

CDR3 nucleotide sequence: TGTGCCAGCAGTTTATTAGCTGGGGCCAACGTCCTGACTTTC. It codes for CASSLLAGANVLTF. The chain combines TRBV27 with TRBJ2-6; no reliable D call. CDR3 length equals 14 residues. The germline V and J ends were trimmed by 1 base and 2 bases, with 3 bases remaining between them. Germline loops: CDR1 MNHEY, CDR2 SMNVEV (reference sequence).

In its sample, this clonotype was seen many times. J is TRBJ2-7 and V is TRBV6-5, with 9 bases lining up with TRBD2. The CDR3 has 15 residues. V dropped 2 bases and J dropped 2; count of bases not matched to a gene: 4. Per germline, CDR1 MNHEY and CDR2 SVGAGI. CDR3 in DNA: TGTGCCAGCAGTTACGGGGCTAGCGGGACCTACGAGCAGTACTTC. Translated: CASSYGASGTYEQYF.

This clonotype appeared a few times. The CDR3 protein is CASSYGENYEQYF. The CDR3 nucleotides read TGTGCCAGCAGTTATGGCGAGAACTACGAGCAGTACTTC. The chain carries TRBV6-6 and TRBJ2-7, with D uncertain. The germline V gene encodes CDR1 MNHNY and CDR2 SVGAGI (reference sequence). The V end was cut by 3 bases, the J end by 3 bases, with 9 bases between. The CDR3 contains 13 residues.

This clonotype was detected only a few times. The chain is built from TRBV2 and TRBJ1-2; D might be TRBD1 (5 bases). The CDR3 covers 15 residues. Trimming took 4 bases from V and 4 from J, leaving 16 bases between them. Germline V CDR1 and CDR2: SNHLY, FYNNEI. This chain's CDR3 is CASSASQGVLYGYTF. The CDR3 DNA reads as TGTGCCAGCAGTGCTTCGCAGGGCGTTCTCTATGGCTACACCTTC.

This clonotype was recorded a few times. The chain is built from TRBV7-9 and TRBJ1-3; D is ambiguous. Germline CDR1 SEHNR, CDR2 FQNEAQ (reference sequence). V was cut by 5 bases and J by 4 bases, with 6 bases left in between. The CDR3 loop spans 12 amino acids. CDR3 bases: TGTGCCAGCAGCCCCCAGGGAAACACCATATATTTT. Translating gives CASSPQGNTIYF.

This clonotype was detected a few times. The CDR3 DNA sequence: TGCGCCAGCAGCCAAGTACTGCGGGGATATCAGCCCCAGCATTTT. Encoded protein: CASSQVLRGYQPQHF. The J gene is TRBJ1-5, the V gene TRBV4-1; D is uncertain. Per the germline V gene, CDR1 is MGHRA and CDR2 is YSYEKL. The CDR3 runs 15 residues. The V gene lost 1 base and the J gene lost 5 bases, with 12 bases spanning the gap.

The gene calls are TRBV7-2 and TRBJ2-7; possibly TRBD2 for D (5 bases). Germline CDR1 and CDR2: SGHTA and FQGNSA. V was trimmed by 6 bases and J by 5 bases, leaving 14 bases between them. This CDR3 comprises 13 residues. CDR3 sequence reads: CASSLPGKDEQYF. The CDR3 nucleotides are TGTGCCAGCAGTCTTCCGGGGAAGGACGAGCAGTACTTC.

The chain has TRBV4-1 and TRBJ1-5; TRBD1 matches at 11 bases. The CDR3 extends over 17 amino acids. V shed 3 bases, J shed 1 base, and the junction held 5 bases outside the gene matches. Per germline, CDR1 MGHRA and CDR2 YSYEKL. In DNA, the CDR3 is TGCGCCAGCAGCCAGGGACAGGGGGTTGTGAGCAATCAGCCCCAGCATTTT. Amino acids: CASSQGQGVVSNQPQHF.

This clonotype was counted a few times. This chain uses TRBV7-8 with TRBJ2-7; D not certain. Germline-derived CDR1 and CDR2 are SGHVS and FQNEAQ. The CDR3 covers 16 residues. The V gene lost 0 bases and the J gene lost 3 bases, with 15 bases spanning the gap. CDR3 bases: TGTGCCAGCAGCTTAGCGCTCGACCCCTCGGGCTACGAGCAGTACTTC. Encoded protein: CASSLALDPSGYEQYF.

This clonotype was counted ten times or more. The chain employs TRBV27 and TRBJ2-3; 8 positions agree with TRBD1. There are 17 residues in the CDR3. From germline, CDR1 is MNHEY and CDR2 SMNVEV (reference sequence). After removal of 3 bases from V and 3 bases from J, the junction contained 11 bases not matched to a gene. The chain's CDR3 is CASSFSGGRGRTDTQYF. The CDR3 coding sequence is TGTGCCAGCAGTTTCTCTGGGGGCAGGGGGCGAACAGATACGCAGTATTTT.

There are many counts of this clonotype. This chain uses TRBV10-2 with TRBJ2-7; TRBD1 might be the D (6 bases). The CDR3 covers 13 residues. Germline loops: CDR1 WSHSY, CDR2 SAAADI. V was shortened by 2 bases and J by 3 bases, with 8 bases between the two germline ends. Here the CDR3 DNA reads TGCGCCAGCAGTGAGGTCAGGGGCTACGAGCAGTACTTC. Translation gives CASSEVRGYEQYF.

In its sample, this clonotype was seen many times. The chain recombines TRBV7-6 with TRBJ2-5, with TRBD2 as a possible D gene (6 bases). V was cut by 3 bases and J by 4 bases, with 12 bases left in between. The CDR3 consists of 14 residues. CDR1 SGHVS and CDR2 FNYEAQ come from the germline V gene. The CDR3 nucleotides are TGTGCCAGCAGCTTCCCCTCGGAGGGAGAGACCCAGTACTTC. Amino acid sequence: CASSFPSEGETQYF.